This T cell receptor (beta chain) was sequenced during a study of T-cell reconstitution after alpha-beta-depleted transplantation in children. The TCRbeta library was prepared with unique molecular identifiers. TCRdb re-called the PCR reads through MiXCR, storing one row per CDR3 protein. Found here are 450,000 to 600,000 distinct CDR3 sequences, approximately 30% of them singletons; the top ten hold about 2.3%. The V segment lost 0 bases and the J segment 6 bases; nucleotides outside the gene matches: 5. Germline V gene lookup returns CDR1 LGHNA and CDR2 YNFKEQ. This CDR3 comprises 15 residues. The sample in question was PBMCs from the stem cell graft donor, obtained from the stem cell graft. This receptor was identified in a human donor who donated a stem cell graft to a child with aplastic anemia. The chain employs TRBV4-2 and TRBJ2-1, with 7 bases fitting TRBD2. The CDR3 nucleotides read TGTGCCAGCAGCCAAGATACGGGAGGTGTCAATGAGCAGTTCTTC. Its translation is CASSQDTGGVNEQFF.